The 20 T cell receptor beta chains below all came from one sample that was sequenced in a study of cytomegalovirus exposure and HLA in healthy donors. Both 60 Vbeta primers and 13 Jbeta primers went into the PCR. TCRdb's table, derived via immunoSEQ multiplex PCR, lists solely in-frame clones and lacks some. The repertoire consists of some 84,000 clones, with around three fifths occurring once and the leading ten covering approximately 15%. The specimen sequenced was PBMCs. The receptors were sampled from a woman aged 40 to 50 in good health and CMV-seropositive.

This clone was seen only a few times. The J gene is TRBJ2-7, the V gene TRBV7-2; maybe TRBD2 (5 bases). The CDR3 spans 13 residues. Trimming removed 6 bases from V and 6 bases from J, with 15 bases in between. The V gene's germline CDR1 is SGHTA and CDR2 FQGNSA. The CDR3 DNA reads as TGTGCCAGCAGACACCCACTAGAATCCGAGCAGTACTTC. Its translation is CASRHPLESEQYF. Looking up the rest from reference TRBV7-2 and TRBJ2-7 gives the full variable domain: GAGVSQSPSNKVTEKGKDVELRCDPISGHTALYWYRQSLGQGLEFLIYFQGNSAPDKSGLPSDRFSAERTGGSVSTLTIQRTQQEDSAVYLCASRHPLESEQYFGPGTRLTVT.

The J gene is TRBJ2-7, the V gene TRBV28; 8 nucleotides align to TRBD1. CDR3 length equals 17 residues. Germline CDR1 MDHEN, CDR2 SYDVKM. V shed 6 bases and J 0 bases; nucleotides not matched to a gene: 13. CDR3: CASSSPGGPSSSYEQYF. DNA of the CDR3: TGTGCCAGCAGCTCGCCAGGGGGCCCTTCCAGCTCCTACGAGCAGTACTTC.

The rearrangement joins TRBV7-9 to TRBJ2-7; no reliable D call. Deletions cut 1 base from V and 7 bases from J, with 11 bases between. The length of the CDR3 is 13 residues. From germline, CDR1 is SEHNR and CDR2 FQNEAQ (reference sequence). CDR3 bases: TGTGCCAGCAGCTTAGGGGCACGGCCTGAGCAGTACTTC. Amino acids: CASSLGARPEQYF.

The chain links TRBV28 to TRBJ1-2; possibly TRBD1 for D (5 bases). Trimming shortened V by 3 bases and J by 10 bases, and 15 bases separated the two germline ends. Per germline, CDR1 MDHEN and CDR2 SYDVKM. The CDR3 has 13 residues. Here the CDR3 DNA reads TGTGCCAGCAGTTTGCCAGGGCCTTCGGTCTACACCTTC. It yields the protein CASSLPGPSVYTF.

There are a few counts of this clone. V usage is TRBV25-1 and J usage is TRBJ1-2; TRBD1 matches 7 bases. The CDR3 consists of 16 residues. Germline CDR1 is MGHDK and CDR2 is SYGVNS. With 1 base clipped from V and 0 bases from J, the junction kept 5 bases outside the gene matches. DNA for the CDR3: TGTGCCAGCAGTGAATTTAGTACAGGGGCTAACTATGGCTACACCTTC. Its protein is CASSEFSTGANYGYTF.

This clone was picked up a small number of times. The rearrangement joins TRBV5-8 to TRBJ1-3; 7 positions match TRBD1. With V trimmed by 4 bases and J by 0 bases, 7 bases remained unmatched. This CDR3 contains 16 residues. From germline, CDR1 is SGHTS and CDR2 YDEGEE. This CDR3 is CASSPRTGDSGNTIYF. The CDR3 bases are TGTGCCAGCAGCCCGCGGACAGGCGACTCTGGAAACACCATATATTTT.

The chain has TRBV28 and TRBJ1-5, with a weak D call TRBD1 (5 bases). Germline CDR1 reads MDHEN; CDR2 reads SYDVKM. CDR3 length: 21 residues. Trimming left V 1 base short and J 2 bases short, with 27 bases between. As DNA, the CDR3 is TGTGCCAGCAGTTTATCGCCCTTCCGGGACTCCCTCACTGTACGCAATCAGCCCCAGCATTTT. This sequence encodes CASSLSPFRDSLTVRNQPQHF.

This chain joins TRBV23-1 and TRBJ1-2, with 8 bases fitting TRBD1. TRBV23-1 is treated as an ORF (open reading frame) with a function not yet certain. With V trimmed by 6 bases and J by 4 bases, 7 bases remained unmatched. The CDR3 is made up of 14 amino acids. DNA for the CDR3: TGCGCCAGCAGCCCCCGGGACAGGTTCTATGGCTACACCTTC. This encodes CASSPRDRFYGYTF.

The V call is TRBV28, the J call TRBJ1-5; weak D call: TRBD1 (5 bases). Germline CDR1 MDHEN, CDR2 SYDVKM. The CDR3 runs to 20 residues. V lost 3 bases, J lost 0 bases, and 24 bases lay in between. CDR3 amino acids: CASSLNPGLGRKYSNQPQHF. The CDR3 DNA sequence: TGTGCCAGCAGTTTGAACCCGGGACTAGGGCGGAAATATAGCAATCAGCCCCAGCATTTT.

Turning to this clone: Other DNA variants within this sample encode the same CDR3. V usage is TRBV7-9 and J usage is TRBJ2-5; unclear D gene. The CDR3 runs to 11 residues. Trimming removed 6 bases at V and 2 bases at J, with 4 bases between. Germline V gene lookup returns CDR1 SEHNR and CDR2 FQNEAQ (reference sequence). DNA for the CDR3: TGTGCCAGCAGTCCGCAAGAGACCCAGTACTTC. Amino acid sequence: CASSPQETQYF.

The CDR3 nucleotides read TGTGCCAGCAGCCGGTCGGGACAGGCGACTGAAGCTTTCTTT. It codes for CASSRSGQATEAFF. This chain joins TRBV4-2 and TRBJ1-1; TRBD1 aligns across 8 bases. V gave up 4 bases and J gave up 5 bases; unmatched junction bases: 6. CDR3 size: 14 residues. Germline V lookup: CDR1 LGHNA, CDR2 YNFKEQ.

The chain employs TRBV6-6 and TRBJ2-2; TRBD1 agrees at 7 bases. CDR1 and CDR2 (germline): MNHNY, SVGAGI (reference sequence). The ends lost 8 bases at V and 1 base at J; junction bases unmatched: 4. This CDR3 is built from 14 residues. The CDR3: CASRDRVNTGELFF. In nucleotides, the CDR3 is TGTGCCAGCCGCGACAGGGTGAACACCGGGGAGCTGTTTTTT.

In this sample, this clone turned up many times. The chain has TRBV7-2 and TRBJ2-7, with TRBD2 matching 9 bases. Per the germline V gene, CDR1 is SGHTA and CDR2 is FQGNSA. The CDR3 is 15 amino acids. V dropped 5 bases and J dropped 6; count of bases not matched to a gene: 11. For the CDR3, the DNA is TGTGCCAGCAGCCCCGGGGTAGCGGGAGTCGGCGAGCAGTACTTC. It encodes CASSPGVAGVGEQYF.

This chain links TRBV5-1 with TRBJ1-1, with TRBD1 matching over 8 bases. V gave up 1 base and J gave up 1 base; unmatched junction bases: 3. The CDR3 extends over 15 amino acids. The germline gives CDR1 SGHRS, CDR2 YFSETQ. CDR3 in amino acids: CASSLLGQENTEAFF. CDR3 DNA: TGCGCCAGCAGCTTGCTGGGACAGGAGAACACTGAAGCTTTCTTT.

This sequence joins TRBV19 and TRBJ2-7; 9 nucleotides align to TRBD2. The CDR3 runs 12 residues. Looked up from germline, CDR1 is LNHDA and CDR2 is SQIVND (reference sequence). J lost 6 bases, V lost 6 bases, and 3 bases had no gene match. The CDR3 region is CASSGTSSEQYF. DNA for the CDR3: TGTGCCAGTAGCGGGACTAGCTCCGAGCAGTACTTC.

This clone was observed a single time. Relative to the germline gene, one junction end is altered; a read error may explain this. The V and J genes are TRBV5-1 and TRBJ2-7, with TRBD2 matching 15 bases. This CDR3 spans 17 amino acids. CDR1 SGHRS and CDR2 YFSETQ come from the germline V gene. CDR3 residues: CASSIGLAGGPRHEQCF. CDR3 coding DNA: TGCGCCAGCAGCATCGGACTAGCGGGAGGGCCCCGGCACGAGCAGTGCTTC. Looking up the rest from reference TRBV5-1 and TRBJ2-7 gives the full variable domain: KAGVTQTPRYLIKTRGQQVTLSCSPISGHRSVSWYQQTPGQGLQFLFEYFSETQRNKGNFPGRFSGRQFSNSRSEMNVSTLELGDSALYLCASSIGLAGGPRHEQCFGPGTRLTVT.

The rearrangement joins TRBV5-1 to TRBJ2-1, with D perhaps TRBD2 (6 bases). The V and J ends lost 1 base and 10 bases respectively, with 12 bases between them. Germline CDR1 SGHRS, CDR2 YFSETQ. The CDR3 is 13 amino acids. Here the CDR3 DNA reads TGCGCCAGCAGCTTGAGGGGAGGCTGGGAGCAGTTCTTC. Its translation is CASSLRGGWEQFF.

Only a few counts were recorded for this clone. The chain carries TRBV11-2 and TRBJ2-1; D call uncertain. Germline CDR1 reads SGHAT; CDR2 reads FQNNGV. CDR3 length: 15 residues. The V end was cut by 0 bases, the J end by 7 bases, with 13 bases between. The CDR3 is CASSLDYGPRNEQFF. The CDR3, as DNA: TGTGCCAGCAGCTTAGATTATGGCCCCAGGAATGAGCAGTTCTTC.

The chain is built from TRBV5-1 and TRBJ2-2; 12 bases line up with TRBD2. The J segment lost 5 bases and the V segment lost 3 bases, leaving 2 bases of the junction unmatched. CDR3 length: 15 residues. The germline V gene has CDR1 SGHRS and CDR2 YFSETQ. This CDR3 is CASSYGTSGTGELFF. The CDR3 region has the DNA TGCGCCAGCAGCTACGGGACTAGCGGGACCGGGGAGCTGTTTTTT. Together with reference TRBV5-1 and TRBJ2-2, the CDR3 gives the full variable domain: KAGVTQTPRYLIKTRGQQVTLSCSPISGHRSVSWYQQTPGQGLQFLFEYFSETQRNKGNFPGRFSGRQFSNSRSEMNVSTLELGDSALYLCASSYGTSGTGELFFGEGSRLTVL.

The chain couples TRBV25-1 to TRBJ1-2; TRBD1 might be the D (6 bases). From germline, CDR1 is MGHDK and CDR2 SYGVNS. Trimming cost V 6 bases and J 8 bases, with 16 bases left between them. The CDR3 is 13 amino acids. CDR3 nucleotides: TGTGCCAGCAGCCACTCGAGGGGGGGCGGCTACACCTTC. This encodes CASSHSRGGGYTF.